This TCR beta chain was retrieved from a study of tumor-infiltrating lymphocytes in oesophageal squamous cell carcinoma. With 4 bases clipped from V and 4 bases from J, the junction kept 10 bases outside the gene matches. In germline, CDR1 is MGHRA, CDR2 YSYEKL. The CDR3 is 17 amino acids. TCRdb itself ran the PCR reads through MiXCR, one entry per CDR3 protein. Among some 21,000 distinct CDR3 sequences listed, 35% to 45% were seen once. In its sample, this clonotype was seen a few times. The receptor was derived from a male donor with esophageal squamous cell carcinoma. The chain recombines TRBV4-1 with TRBJ2-2; 9 bases fit TRBD2. The material sequenced was esophageal tumor tissue. The DNA of the CDR3 is TGCGCCAGCAGCCTAAAAAGCGGGGGGCGGGGCACCGGGGAGCTGTTTTTT. It encodes CASSLKSGGRGTGELFF.